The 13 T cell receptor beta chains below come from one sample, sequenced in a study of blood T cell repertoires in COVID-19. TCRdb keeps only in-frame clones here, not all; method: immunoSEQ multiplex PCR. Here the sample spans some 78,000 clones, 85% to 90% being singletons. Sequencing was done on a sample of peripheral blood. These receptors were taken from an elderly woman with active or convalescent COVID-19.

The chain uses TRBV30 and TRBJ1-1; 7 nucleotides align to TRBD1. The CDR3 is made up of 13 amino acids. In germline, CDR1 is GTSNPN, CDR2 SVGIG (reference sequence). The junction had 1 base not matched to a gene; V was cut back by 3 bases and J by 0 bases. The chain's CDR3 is CAWRGQLNTEAFF. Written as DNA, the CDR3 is TGTGCCTGGAGGGGACAGTTGAACACTGAAGCTTTCTTT.

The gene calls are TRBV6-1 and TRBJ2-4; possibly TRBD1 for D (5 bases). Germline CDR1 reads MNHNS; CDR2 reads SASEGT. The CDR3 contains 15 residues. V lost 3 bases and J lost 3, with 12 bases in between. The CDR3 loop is CASSENTGDKNIQYF. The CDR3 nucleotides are TGTGCCAGCAGTGAGAATACAGGAGACAAAAACATTCAGTACTTC.

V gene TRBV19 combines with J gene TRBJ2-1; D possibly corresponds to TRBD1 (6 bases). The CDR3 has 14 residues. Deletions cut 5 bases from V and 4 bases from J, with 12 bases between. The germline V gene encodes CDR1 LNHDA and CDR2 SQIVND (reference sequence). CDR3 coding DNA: TGTGCCAGTAGTCCATGGGACAAATACAATGAGCAGTTCTTC. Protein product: CASSPWDKYNEQFF.

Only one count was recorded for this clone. The CDR3 loop reads CASSLSVSTIRYEQYF. The CDR3 nucleotides are TGTGCCAGCAGTTTATCGGTTAGTACTATAAGGTACGAGCAGTACTTC. This chain connects TRBV27 to TRBJ2-7, with no clear D. Trimming stripped 0 bases from V and 4 bases from J, with 16 bases between. Germline V gene sequence: CDR1 MNHEY, CDR2 SMNVEV (reference sequence). The CDR3 has 16 residues.

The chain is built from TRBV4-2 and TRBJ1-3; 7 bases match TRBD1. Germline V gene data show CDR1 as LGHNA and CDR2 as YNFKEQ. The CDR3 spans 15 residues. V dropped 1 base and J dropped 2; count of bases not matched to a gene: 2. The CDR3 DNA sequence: TGTGCCAGCAGCCAAGTAACAGGGGCTGGAAACACCATATATTTT. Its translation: CASSQVTGAGNTIYF.

The CDR3 region has the DNA TGCGCCAGCAGCCACCTCAACACAGGGCATAGAGATTCACCCCTCCACTTT. Translating it yields CASSHLNTGHRDSPLHF. The V and J genes are TRBV4-3 and TRBJ1-6, with D possibly being TRBD1 (6 bases). CDR1 LGHNA and CDR2 YSLEER come from the germline V gene. Trimming left V 3 bases short and J 8 bases short, with 20 bases between. The CDR3 length is 17 residues.

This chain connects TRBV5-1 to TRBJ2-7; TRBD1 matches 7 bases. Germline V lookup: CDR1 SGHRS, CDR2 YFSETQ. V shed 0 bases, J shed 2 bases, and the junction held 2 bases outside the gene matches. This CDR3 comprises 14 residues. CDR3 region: CASSLDRGTYEQYF. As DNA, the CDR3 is TGCGCCAGCAGCTTGGACAGGGGAACCTACGAGCAGTACTTC.

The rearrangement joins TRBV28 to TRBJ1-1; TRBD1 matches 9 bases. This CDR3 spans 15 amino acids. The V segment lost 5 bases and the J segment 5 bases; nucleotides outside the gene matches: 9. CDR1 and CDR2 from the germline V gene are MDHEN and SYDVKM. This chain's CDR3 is CASSPRLGQGTEAFF. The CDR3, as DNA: TGTGCCAGCAGTCCGAGGTTGGGACAGGGAACTGAAGCTTTCTTT.

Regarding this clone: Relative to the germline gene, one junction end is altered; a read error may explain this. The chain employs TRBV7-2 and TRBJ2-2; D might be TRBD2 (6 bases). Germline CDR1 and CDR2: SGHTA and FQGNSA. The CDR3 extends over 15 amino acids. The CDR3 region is CASRLDTGDTGELFF. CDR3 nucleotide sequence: TGTGCCAGCAGGTTAGATACGGGAGACACCGGGGAGCTGTTTTTT.

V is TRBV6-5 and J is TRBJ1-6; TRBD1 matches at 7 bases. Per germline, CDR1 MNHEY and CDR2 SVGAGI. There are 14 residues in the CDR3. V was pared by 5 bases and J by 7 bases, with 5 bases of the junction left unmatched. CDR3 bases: TGTGCCAGCAGTAACGACAGGGTGAATTCACCCCTCCACTTT. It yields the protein CASSNDRVNSPLHF.

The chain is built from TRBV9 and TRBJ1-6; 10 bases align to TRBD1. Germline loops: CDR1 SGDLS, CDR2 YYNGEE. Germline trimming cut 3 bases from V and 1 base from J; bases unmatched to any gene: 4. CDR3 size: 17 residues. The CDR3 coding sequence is TGTGCCAGCAGCGAGGGACAGGGGAGGTCCTATAATTCACCCCTCCACTTT. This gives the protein CASSEGQGRSYNSPLHF.

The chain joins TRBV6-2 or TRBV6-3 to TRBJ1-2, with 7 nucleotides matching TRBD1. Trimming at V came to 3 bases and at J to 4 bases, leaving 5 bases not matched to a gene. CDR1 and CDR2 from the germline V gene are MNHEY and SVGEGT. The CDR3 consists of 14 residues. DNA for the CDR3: TGTGCCAGCAGTTATTCTACAGGGGTCTATGGCTACACCTTC. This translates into CASSYSTGVYGYTF.

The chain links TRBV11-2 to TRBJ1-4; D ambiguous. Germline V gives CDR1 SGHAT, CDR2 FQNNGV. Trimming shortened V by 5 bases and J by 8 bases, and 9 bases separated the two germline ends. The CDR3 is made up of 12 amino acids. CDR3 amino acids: CASSLMSEKLFF. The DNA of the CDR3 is TGTGCCAGCAGCCTCATGAGCGAAAAACTGTTTTTT.